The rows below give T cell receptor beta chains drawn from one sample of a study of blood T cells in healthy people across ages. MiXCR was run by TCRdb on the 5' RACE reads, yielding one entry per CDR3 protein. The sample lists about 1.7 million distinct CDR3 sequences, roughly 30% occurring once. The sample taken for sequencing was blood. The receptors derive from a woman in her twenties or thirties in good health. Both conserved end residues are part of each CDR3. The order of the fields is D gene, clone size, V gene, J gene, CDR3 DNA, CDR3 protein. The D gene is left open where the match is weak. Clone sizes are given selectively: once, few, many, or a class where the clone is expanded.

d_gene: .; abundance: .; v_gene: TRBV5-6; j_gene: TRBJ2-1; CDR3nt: TGTGCCAGCAGCTTGAACGACCCAGAGGAGCAGTTCTTC; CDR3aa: CASSLNDPEEQFF
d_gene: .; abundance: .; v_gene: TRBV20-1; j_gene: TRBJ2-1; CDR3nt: TGCAGTGCTAGCCAGTCGGCGGACCTGGGGGCCAATGAGCAGTTCTTC; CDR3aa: CSASQSADLGANEQFF
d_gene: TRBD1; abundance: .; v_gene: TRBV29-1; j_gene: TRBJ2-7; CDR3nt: TGCAGCGTTAAGACAGGGGACTACGAGCAGTACTTC; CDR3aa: CSVKTGDYEQYF
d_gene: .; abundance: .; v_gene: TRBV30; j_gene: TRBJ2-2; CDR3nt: TGTGCCTGGAGTGCCACGCCCCTAGCCGGGGAGCTGTTTTTT; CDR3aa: CAWSATPLAGELFF
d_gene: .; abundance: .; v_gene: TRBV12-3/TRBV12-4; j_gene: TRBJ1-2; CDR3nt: TGTGCCAGCAGTTTCTTCAAGCTCAGGGCCTTAGAGGATGGCTACACCTTC; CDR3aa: CASSFFKLRALEDGYTF
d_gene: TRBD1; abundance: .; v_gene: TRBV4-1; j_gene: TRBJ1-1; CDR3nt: TGCGCCAGCAGCCAAGACGGGACAGGGAATGGGGCAGCTTTCTTT; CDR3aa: CASSQDGTGNGAAFF
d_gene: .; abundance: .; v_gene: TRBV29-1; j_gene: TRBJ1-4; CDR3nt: TGCAGCCCAACAGTACCCCCAATGAAAAAACTGTTTTTT; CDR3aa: CSPTVPPMKKLFF
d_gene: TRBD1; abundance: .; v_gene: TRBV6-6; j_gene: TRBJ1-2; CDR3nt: TGTGCCAGCAGCCGAACTCCGGGACAGGGGAAGGATGGCTACACCTTC; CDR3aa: CASSRTPGQGKDGYTF
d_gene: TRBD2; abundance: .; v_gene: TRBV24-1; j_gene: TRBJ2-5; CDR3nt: TGTGCCACCAGTGACTTTAGCGGGGGACAAGAGACCCAGTACTTC; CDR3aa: CATSDFSGGQETQYF
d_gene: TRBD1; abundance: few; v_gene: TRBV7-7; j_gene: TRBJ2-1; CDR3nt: TGTGCCAGCAGCTTAGGGCGACAGGGAAGCGATGAGCAGTTCTTC; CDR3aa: CASSLGRQGSDEQFF
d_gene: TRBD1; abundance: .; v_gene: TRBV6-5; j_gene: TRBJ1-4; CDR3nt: TGTGCCAGCAGGGGTAGGGACAGGAGTAATGAAAAACTGTTTTTT; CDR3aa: CASRGRDRSNEKLFF
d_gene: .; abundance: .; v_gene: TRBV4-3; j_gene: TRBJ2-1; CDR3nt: TGCGCCAGCAGCCCCTTCCCCGTTCCCGACTACAATGAGCAGTTCTTC; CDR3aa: CASSPFPVPDYNEQFF
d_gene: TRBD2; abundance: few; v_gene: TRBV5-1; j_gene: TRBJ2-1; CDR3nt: TGCGCCAGCAGCTTGGTAGGACTAGCGGGAGGGCCCCTTTTCAATGAGCAGTTCTTC; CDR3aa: CASSLVGLAGGPLFNEQFF
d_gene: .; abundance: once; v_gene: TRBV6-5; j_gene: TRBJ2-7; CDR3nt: TGTGCCAGCAGTTGCGATAGGGGGAAAAACGAGCAGTACTTC; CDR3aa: CASSCDRGKNEQYF
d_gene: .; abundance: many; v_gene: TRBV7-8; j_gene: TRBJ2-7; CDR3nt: TGTGCCAGCAGCTTAAGTGCGGAGCGGGTCTACGAGCAGTACTTC; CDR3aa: CASSLSAERVYEQYF
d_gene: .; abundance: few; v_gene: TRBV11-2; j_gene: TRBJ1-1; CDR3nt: TGTGCCAGCAGCTTAGAGGGGACGGATCTTGAAGCTTTCTTT; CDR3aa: CASSLEGTDLEAFF
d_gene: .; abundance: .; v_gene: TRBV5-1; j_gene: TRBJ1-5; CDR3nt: TGCGCCAGCAGCTTGTCCGGAGAACAGCCCCAGCATTTT; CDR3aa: CASSLSGEQPQHF
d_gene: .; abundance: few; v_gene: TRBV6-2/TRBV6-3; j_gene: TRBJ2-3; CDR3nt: TGTGCCAGCAGTATCGGCGGCAGTCCTCGCACAGATATGCAGTATTTT; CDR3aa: CASSIGGSPRTDMQYF
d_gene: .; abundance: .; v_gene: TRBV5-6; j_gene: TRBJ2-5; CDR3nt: TGTGCCAGCTGTAGAGTGGGCGAGACCCAGTACTTC; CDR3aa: CASCRVGETQYF
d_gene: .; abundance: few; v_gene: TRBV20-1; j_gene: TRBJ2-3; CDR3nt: TGCAGTGCTTACACAAGACTAGGCACAGATACGCAGTATTTT; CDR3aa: CSAYTRLGTDTQYF
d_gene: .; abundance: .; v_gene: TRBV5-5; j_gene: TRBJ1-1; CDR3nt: TGTGCCAGCAGCTGGGGGGGGGCTGAGGGCACTGAAGCTTTCTTT; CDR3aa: CASSWGGAEGTEAFF
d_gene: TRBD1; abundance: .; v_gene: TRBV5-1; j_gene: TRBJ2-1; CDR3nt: TGCGCCAGCAGTGTTCCCCCCCTAGGGGGCAACAATGAGCAGTTCTTC; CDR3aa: CASSVPPLGGNNEQFF
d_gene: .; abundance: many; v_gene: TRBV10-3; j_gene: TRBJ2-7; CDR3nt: TGTGCCATCAATTCGGGTTTGGCCCGGAACTACGAGCAGTACTTC; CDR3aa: CAINSGLARNYEQYF
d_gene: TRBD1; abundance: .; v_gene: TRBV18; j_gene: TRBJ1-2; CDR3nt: TGTGCCAGCTCACCCCGGGACAGCTACGACTATGGCTACACCTTC; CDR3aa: CASSPRDSYDYGYTF
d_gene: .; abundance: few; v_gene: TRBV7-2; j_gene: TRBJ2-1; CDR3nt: TGTGCCAGCAGCCCCCCTTCCCGGAATGAGCAGTTCTTC; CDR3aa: CASSPPSRNEQFF
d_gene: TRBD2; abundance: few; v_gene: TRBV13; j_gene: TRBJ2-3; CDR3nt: TGTGCCAGCAGGGAGGAGCGGGGGAGTTACACGCAGTATTTT; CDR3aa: CASREERGSYTQYF
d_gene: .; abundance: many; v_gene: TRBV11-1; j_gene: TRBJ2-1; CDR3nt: TGTGCCAGCAGCTTTCGGGACCCCCATGAGCAGTTCTTC; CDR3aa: CASSFRDPHEQFF
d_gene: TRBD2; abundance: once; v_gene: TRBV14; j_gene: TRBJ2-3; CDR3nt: TGTGCCAGCAGCCAAGATCCCCTAGCGGGGGGGCCGGATACGCAGTATTTT; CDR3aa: CASSQDPLAGGPDTQYF
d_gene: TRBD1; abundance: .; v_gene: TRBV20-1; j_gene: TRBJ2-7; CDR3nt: TGCAGTGCTAGGGAACAGGGGGCTTACTCCTACGAGCAGTACTTC; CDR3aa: CSAREQGAYSYEQYF
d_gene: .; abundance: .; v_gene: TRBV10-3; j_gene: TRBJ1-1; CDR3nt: TGTGCCATCAGTGAGGAGCCCGGAGGGAGGACTGAAGCTTTCTTT; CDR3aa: CAISEEPGGRTEAFF
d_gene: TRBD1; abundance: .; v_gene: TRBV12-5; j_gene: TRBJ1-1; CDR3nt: TGTGCTAGTGGTCGCTCCAGGGGGGGAACTGAAGCTTTCTTT; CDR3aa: CASGRSRGGTEAFF
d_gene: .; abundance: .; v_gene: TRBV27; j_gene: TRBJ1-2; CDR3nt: TGTGCCAGCAGTTCGGGACGGACCTTCTATGGCTACACCTTC; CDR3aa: CASSSGRTFYGYTF
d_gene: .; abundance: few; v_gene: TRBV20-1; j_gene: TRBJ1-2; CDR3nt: TGCAGTGCTAGCGCGGCCGTAGGGTATGGCTACACCTTC; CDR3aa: CSASAAVGYGYTF
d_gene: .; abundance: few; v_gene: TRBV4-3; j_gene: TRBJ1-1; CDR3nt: TGCGCCAGCAGCCAAGGTAGAGAGGTGAACACTGAAGCTTTCTTT; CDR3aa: CASSQGREVNTEAFF
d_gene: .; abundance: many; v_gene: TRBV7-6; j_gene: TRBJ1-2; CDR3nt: TGTGCCAGCAGCTTTTCTCCGGGGGGAACCTATGGCTACACCTTC; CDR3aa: CASSFSPGGTYGYTF
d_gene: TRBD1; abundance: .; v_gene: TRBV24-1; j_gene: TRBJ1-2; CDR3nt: TGTGCCACCAGTGATTCCGGACAGGGGGGGTATGGCTACACCTTC; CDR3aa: CATSDSGQGGYGYTF